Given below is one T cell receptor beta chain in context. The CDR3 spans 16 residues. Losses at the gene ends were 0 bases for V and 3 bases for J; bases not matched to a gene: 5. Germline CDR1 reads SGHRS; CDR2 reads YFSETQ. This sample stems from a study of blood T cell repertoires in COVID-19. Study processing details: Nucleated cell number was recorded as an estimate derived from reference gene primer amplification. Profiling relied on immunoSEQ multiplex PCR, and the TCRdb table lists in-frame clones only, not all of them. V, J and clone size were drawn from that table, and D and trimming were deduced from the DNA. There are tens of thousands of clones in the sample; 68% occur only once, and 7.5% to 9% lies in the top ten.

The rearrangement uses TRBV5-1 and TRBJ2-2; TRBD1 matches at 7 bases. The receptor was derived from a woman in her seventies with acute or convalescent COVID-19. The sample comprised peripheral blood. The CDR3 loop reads CASSLDPQGYTGELFF. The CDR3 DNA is TGCGCCAGCAGCTTGGATCCACAGGGGTACACCGGGGAGCTGTTTTTT.